These T cell receptor beta chains were read from a single sample in a study of shared clonotypes between healthy human individuals. Produced via immunoSEQ multiplex PCR; TCRdb's table is partial and in-frame only. In the table there are fewer than 1.6 million clones, 98% of which are singletons. The sequenced sample was naive CD4+ T cells sorted from blood. These receptors were taken from a man aged 30 to 45 in good health. The CDR3 runs from the conserved cysteine through the conserved F or W. A D gene is named only where the DNA matches it firmly. The size of a clone is reported for some rows only, either as once, few or many, or as a class for expanded clones.

J	size	V	D	DNA	CDR3
TRBJ1-5	-	TRBV5-4	-	TGTGCCAGCAGCCCTGGACCCTTAAATCAGCCCCAGCATTTT	CASSPGPLNQPQHF
TRBJ1-3	-	TRBV2	-	TGTGCCAGCGGCCGACTAGCGGGAAACACCATATATTTT	CASGRLAGNTIYF
TRBJ2-1	-	TRBV4-1	-	TGCGCCAGCAGCCAAGGGGGGTCGGGAACATCTGGTGTCCATGAGCAGTTCTTC	CASSQGGSGTSGVHEQFF
TRBJ2-1	-	TRBV9	TRBD2	TGTGCCAGCAGCGTAGCCCAGATAAGTGAGGCGGGAGTTAATGAGCAGTTCTTC	CASSVAQISEAGVNEQFF
TRBJ2-7	-	TRBV7-2	TRBD1	TGTGCCAGCAGCTTAACTACAGGGGACTCCTACGAGCAGTACTTC	CASSLTTGDSYEQYF
TRBJ2-3	-	TRBV7-6	-	TGTGCCAGCAGCTTAGTTGTTATGCGGCCCTTCGATACGCAGTATTTT	CASSLVVMRPFDTQYF
TRBJ2-1	-	TRBV5-1	TRBD2	TGCGCCAGCAGCTTGGGGGGACTAGCGGACTACAATGAGCAGTTCTTC	CASSLGGLADYNEQFF
TRBJ2-4	-	TRBV4-1	-	TGCGCCAGCAGCCACCCCGGACCGGTTACCAAAAACATTCAGTACTTC	CASSHPGPVTKNIQYF
TRBJ1-1	-	TRBV6-5	-	TGTGCCAGCAGTTACTCGGGCAGCAACACTGAAGCTTTCTTT	CASSYSGSNTEAFF
TRBJ2-3	-	TRBV6-4	-	TGTGCCAGCAGTGAATATGGGGCCGGGGATACGCAGTATTTT	CASSEYGAGDTQYF
TRBJ2-7	-	TRBV28	-	TGTGCCAGCAGCCCTGGACCGACCTCCTACGAGCAGTACTTC	CASSPGPTSYEQYF
TRBJ2-7	-	TRBV6-6	-	TGTGCCGTCACAGGGCAGGGGCCCTACGAGCAGTACTTC	CAVTGQGPYEQYF
TRBJ2-5	-	TRBV27	TRBD2	TGTGCCAGCAGTCGACTAGCGGGAGGCGGGGAGACCCAGTACTTC	CASSRLAGGGETQYF
TRBJ2-7	-	TRBV15	TRBD2	TGTGCCACCAGCAGGACTAGCGGGTGGGGTCCGGGCGAGCAGTACTTC	CATSRTSGWGPGEQYF
TRBJ1-2	-	TRBV7-9	-	TGTGCCAGCAGCTCCTTCGGGGGGGCTGATGGCTACACCTTC	CASSSFGGADGYTF
TRBJ2-7	-	TRBV11-2	-	TGTGCCAGCACTCTTAGGGGGAGGGTTTACGAGCAGTACTTC	CASTLRGRVYEQYF
TRBJ2-7	-	TRBV5-6	-	TGTGCCAGCAGCTTTGCAAAGGGACCCTACGAGCAGTACTTC	CASSFAKGPYEQYF
TRBJ2-3	once	TRBV18	-	TGTGCCAGCTCACCAATCACAGATGAAACAGATACGCAGTATTTT	CASSPITDETDTQYF
TRBJ1-2	-	TRBV28	TRBD1	TGTGCCAGCAGTTCAGGACAGGGGGCTGGTGGCTACACCTTC	CASSSGQGAGGYTF
TRBJ2-7	-	TRBV29-1	TRBD2	TGCAGCGCGGGGACTAGCGGAGCCTACGAGCAGTACTTC	CSAGTSGAYEQYF
TRBJ2-7	-	TRBV9	-	TGTGCCAGCAGCGTAACCACAGGGACCCTGGGAGGCGAGCAGTACTTC	CASSVTTGTLGGEQYF
TRBJ1-4	-	TRBV25-1	TRBD1	TGTGCCAGCAGTGGCTGGACAGGGAAGGGTACAACTAATGAAAAACTGTTTTTT	CASSGWTGKGTTNEKLFF